This T cell receptor beta chain was recorded in a study of blood T cell repertoires in COVID-19. At the level of the study: The origin of the acute and convalescent COVID-19 samples was the United States, Italy and Spain. The cDNA or gDNA used as material had been derived from T cells, B-cell-depleted T cells, or PBMCs.

This clone was picked up one time. In the authors' workflow: Nucleated cell number was recorded as an estimate derived from reference gene primer amplification. Generated by immunoSEQ multiplex PCR, the TCRdb table keeps only in-frame clones and is missing some. V, J and clone size are those of that table, while D and trimming were read from the DNA. The table has more than 95,000 clones, about 70% seen once. This TCR came from a man in his 60s with acute or convalescent COVID-19. Sequencing was done on a sample of peripheral blood.

CDR3 sequence reads: CASSRLVNSNQPQHF. As DNA, the CDR3 is TGCGCCAGCAGCCGACTAGTGAATAGCAATCAGCCCCAGCATTTT. V gene TRBV4-1 combines with J gene TRBJ1-5; D not resolved. This CDR3 spans 15 amino acids. Germline assignment: CDR1 MGHRA and CDR2 YSYEKL. V gave up 4 bases and J gave up 0 bases, with 10 bases separating them.